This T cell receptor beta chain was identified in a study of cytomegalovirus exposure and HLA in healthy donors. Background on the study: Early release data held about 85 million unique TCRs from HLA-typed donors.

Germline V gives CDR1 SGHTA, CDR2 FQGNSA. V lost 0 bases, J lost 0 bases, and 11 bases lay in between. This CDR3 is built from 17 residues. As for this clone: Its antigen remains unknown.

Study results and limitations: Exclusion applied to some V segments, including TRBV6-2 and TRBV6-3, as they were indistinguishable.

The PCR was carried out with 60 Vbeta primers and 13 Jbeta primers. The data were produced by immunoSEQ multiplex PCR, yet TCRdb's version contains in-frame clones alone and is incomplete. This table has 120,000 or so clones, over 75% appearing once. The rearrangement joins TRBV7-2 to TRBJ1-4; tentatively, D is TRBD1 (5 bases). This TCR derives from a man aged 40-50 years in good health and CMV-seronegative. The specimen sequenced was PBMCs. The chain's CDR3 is CASSLAAGLSTNEKLFF. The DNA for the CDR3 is TGTGCCAGCAGCTTAGCTGCGGGGCTTTCAACTAATGAAAAACTGTTTTTT.